The 14 T cell receptor beta chains below come from one sample, sequenced in a study of technical replicates of blood from several donors. Method: immunoSEQ multiplex PCR; TCRdb's copy keeps in-frame clones and lacks some. The sample holds roughly 60,000 clones, around 96% seen once. The sequenced sample consisted of PBMCs. The receptor source for this set is a human donor in good health. Some clones in this sample may be carry-over from other donors' samples.

The chain carries TRBV28 and TRBJ1-4, with no clear D. V shed 7 bases and J shed 0 bases, with 9 bases lying between them. The CDR3 sequence is 14 residues long. Germline CDR1 and CDR2: MDHEN and SYDVKM. The CDR3 protein is CASNTRATNEKLFF. The DNA of the CDR3 is TGTGCCAGCAATACGAGGGCAACTAATGAAAAACTGTTTTTT.

The chain has TRBV7-2 and TRBJ2-1; D uncertain. CDR1 and CDR2 from the germline V gene are SGHTA and FQGNSA. Trimming took off 4 bases at V and 2 bases at J, with 6 bases between the two ends. This CDR3 region has 13 residues. The CDR3 protein is CASSSRAYNEQFF. The CDR3 region has the DNA TGTGCCAGCAGCTCAAGAGCCTACAATGAGCAGTTCTTC.

The rearrangement uses TRBV11-2 and TRBJ1-1; TRBD1 matches 8 bases. There are 12 residues in the CDR3. Germline CDR1 and CDR2: SGHAT and FQNNGV. V dropped 4 bases and J dropped 9; count of bases not matched to a gene: 4. The CDR3 loop reads CASSSDRVKAFF. In DNA form, the CDR3 reads TGTGCCAGCAGCTCGGACAGGGTGAAAGCTTTCTTT.

J is TRBJ2-7 and V is TRBV4-3, with TRBD2 matching over 9 bases. This CDR3 contains 16 residues. Trimming removed 0 bases from V and 5 bases from J; junction bases left unmatched: 8. Germline CDR1 is LGHNA and CDR2 is YSLEER. The DNA of the CDR3 is TGCGCCAGCAGCCAAGATTGGCGGGGGGGCCTCCACGAGCAGTACTTC. It translates to CASSQDWRGGLHEQYF.

The V call is TRBV18, the J call TRBJ1-1; no reliable D call. Germline CDR1 and CDR2: KGHSH and LQKENI. The CDR3 sequence is 15 residues long. V lost 4 bases, J lost 0 bases, and 12 bases lay in between. The DNA for the CDR3 is TGTGCCAGCTCACGCGCGTTAGTCATGAACACTGAAGCTTTCTTT. Encoded protein: CASSRALVMNTEAFF.

The chain joins TRBV12-5 to TRBJ2-1; 9 bases fit TRBD1. V gave up 2 bases and J gave up 10 bases; unmatched junction bases: 9. Germline V gives CDR1 LGHNT, CDR2 FRNRAP. The CDR3 is 15 amino acids. CDR3 amino acids: CASGLRDRVFGEQFF. CDR3 DNA sequence: TGTGCTAGTGGTTTGAGGGACAGGGTATTTGGGGAGCAGTTCTTC. The full variable domain, with the rest looked up from reference TRBV12-5 and TRBJ2-1, is DARVTQTPRHKVTEMGQEVTMRCQPILGHNTVFWYRQTMMQGLELLAYFRNRAPLDDSGMPKDRFSAEMPDATLATLKIQPSEPRDSAVYFCASGLRDRVFGEQFFGPGTRLTVL.

CDR3 DNA: TGTGCCAGCAGCTCTCACAGGGGGCTGGAGACCCAGTACTTC. Its translation is CASSSHRGLETQYF. The chain links TRBV14 to TRBJ2-5; TRBD1 aligns across 9 bases. J gave up 5 bases and V 5 bases, and 6 bases lay outside the gene matches. The V gene's germline CDR1 is SGHDN and CDR2 FVKESK. This CDR3 is 14 amino acids long.

This clone was observed a single time. The V and J genes are TRBV5-6 and TRBJ1-2, with D maybe TRBD1 (5 bases). Germline CDR1 SGHDT, CDR2 YYEEEE. Trimming took 1 base from V and 5 from J, leaving 12 bases between them. This CDR3 is built from 14 residues. CDR3 DNA: TGTGCCAGCAGCTTGAGGCCAGGGCGGTATGGCTACACCTTC. As protein: CASSLRPGRYGYTF.

Only one count was recorded for this clone. Written as DNA, the CDR3 is TGTGCCTGGATGGGGTTGGGACTAGCGGGAGCCCAAGCCTCCCATGAGCAGTTCTTC. It yields the protein CAWMGLGLAGAQASHEQFF. The chain employs TRBV30 and TRBJ2-1, with 14 bases that match TRBD2. Looked up from germline, CDR1 is GTSNPN and CDR2 is SVGIG (reference sequence). Trimming at V came to 4 bases and at J to 8 bases, leaving 19 bases not matched to a gene. CDR3 length: 19 amino acids.

The gene calls are TRBV27 and TRBJ1-4, with no clear D. In germline, CDR1 is MNHEY, CDR2 SMNVEV (reference sequence). CDR3 size: 15 residues. Trimming pared 6 bases from V and 2 bases from J, leaving 13 bases between. In DNA, the CDR3 is TGTGCCAGCAGATCCCGCGCTTCTACTAATGAAAAACTGTTTTTT. The encoded protein is CASRSRASTNEKLFF.

V gene TRBV11-1 combines with J gene TRBJ2-1; 10 nucleotides match TRBD2. CDR1 SGHAT and CDR2 FQDESV come from the germline V gene (reference sequence). V shed 1 base, J shed 10 bases, and the junction held 7 bases outside the gene matches. The CDR3 has 15 residues. This CDR3 is CASSLDRLAGEEQFF. As DNA, the CDR3 is TGTGCCAGCAGCTTAGATCGGCTAGCGGGGGAGGAGCAGTTCTTC.

The V gene is TRBV7-8, the J gene TRBJ1-6; the D gene is possibly TRBD1 (5 bases). This CDR3 is built from 15 residues. The germline V gene encodes CDR1 SGHVS and CDR2 FQNEAQ. V was trimmed by 1 base and J by 9 bases, leaving 13 bases between them. CDR3 in amino acids: CASSLGGVSGSPLHF. CDR3 in DNA: TGTGCCAGCAGCTTAGGGGGGGTTAGTGGTTCACCCCTCCACTTT.

The chain combines TRBV4-2 with TRBJ1-1; no definite D call. The V end was cut by 0 bases, the J end by 7 bases, with 9 bases between. The CDR3 consists of 13 residues. The V gene's germline CDR1 is LGHNA and CDR2 YNFKEQ. The CDR3 loop reads CASSQDGDHEAFF. DNA of the CDR3: TGTGCCAGCAGCCAAGACGGTGATCATGAAGCTTTCTTT.

This clone was seen a single time. The chain recombines TRBV6-1 with TRBJ2-3; 12 bases map to TRBD2. V shed 5 bases, J shed 5 bases, and the junction held 5 bases outside the gene matches. The CDR3 consists of 15 residues. The V gene's germline CDR1 is MNHNS and CDR2 SASEGT. The CDR3 sequence: CASSRLAGEGDTQYF. The CDR3 DNA reads as TGTGCCAGCAGTAGACTAGCGGGAGAAGGAGATACGCAGTATTTT.